The 16 T cell receptor beta chains reported below all come from one sample, sequenced in a study of cytomegalovirus exposure and HLA in healthy donors (TCRdb year 2017). Library preparation was by the immunoSEQ multiplex PCR assay. The multiplex PCR relied on a mix of 60 forward primers for TCR Vbeta segments and 13 reverse primers for TCR Jbeta segments. In TCRdb, the immuneACCESS table is reduced to in-frame sequences with V and J assigned. These tables do not hold every clone; where another copy was compared, an unresolved V gene accounts for under half, and the others remain unexplained. Present in this sample are more than 85,000 clones, less than 85% of which were seen just once. In total, the top ten clones hold 2.5% to 3% of the sample. What was sequenced was PBMCs. All receptors derive from a man aged 40-49 years in good health and CMV-seronegative.

This chain uses TRBV9 with TRBJ2-3; 7 positions agree with TRBD2. After removal of 3 bases from V and 4 bases from J, the junction contained 14 bases not matched to a gene. Germline assignment: CDR1 SGDLS and CDR2 YYNGEE. This CDR3 contains 17 residues. The CDR3 spells CASSATGGSGVPDTQYF. The CDR3, as DNA: TGTGCCAGCAGCGCAACGGGTGGGAGCGGGGTCCCAGATACGCAGTATTTT.

The rearrangement joins TRBV5-8 to TRBJ1-1; no clear D. Trimming left V 4 bases short and J 10 bases short, with 11 bases between. There are 11 residues in the CDR3. The germline gives CDR1 SGHTS, CDR2 YDEGEE. This chain's CDR3 is CASSPAVRAFF. The CDR3 bases are TGTGCCAGCAGCCCCGCGGTGAGAGCTTTCTTT.

The chain links TRBV27 to TRBJ2-3, with TRBD2 matching 8 bases. Looked up from germline, CDR1 is MNHEY and CDR2 is SMNVEV (reference sequence). The CDR3 runs to 15 residues. Trimming removed 3 bases from V and 2 bases from J; junction bases left unmatched: 4. CDR3 DNA: TGTGCCAGCAGTTTGGGCGGGGGGAACACAGATACGCAGTATTTT. Protein: CASSLGGGNTDTQYF.

CDR3 DNA: TGTGCCAGTAGTATCCGGCAGGGGGGTCAGCCCCAGCATTTT. As protein: CASSIRQGGQPQHF. This rearrangement joins TRBV19 to TRBJ1-5; 7 nucleotides align to TRBD1. V lost 3 bases and J lost 6; bases outside the gene matches: 5. CDR3 length equals 14 residues. Germline loops: CDR1 LNHDA, CDR2 SQIVND (reference sequence).

V is TRBV11-1 and J is TRBJ2-1; 9 positions match TRBD2. Looked up from germline, CDR1 is SGHAT and CDR2 is FQDESV (reference sequence). The ends lost 1 base at V and 12 bases at J; junction bases unmatched: 10. There are 15 residues in the CDR3. The CDR3 DNA follows: TGTGCCAGCAGCTTAGGGACCTCAGCGGGGGGCTGGCAGTTCTTC. Translating gives CASSLGTSAGGWQFF.

The rearrangement links TRBV12-5 to TRBJ1-5, with D possibly TRBD1 on 5 matching bases. Trimming pared 6 bases from V and 4 bases from J, leaving 16 bases between. CDR1 LGHNT and CDR2 FRNRAP come from the germline V gene. The CDR3 is made up of 15 amino acids. The CDR3: CASGPPGGSNQPQHF. The CDR3 nucleotides are TGTGCTAGTGGGCCTCCCGGGGGATCTAATCAGCCCCAGCATTTT.

The chain links TRBV10-3 to TRBJ1-2, with D tentatively TRBD1 (6 bases). The CDR3 is 14 amino acids. Germline CDR1 ENHRY, CDR2 SYGVKD. Trimming removed 4 bases from V and 1 base from J, with 10 bases in between. CDR3 bases: TGTGCCATCAGTGGACAGGCGGGTAACTATGGCTACACCTTC. Translated: CAISGQAGNYGYTF.

The chain combines TRBV19 with TRBJ2-3, with D possibly being TRBD2 (5 bases). V lost 3 bases, J lost 0 bases, and 10 bases lay in between. Germline loops: CDR1 LNHDA, CDR2 SQIVND (reference sequence). CDR3 length: 15 amino acids. The CDR3 DNA reads as TGTGCCAGTAGTATCCGGGGATTAAGCACAGATACGCAGTATTTT. This codes for CASSIRGLSTDTQYF.

This rearrangement joins TRBV13 to TRBJ1-1; 8 nucleotides agree with TRBD1. CDR1 is PRHDT and CDR2 is FYEKMQ in the germline V gene (reference sequence). The CDR3 is made up of 13 amino acids. V shed 10 bases, J shed 4 bases, and the junction held 8 bases outside the gene matches. In DNA form, the CDR3 reads TGTGCCACCCGACAGGGGATGAGCACTGAAGCTTTCTTT. Protein sequence: CATRQGMSTEAFF.

The chain employs TRBV19 and TRBJ1-3; a possible D gene is TRBD1 (6 bases). The CDR3 consists of 19 residues. The V gene's germline CDR1 is LNHDA and CDR2 SQIVND (reference sequence). Trimming cost V 2 bases and J 0 bases, with 20 bases left between them. CDR3 bases: TGTGCCAGTAGTATAAACAGCCAGGGGCCGCTGAGCTCTGGAAACACCATATATTTT. Its protein is CASSINSQGPLSSGNTIYF.

This clone is a singleton in its sample. V gene TRBV9 combines with J gene TRBJ2-5; weak D call: TRBD2 (5 bases). CDR3 length: 15 residues. Trimming took 2 bases from V and 4 from J, leaving 15 bases between them. Looked up from germline, CDR1 is SGDLS and CDR2 is YYNGEE. The CDR3 sequence: CASSVGVTYRETQYF. The DNA of the CDR3 is TGTGCCAGCAGCGTCGGGGTTACGTATCGAGAGACCCAGTACTTC. Filled out from reference TRBV9 and TRBJ2-5, the complete variable domain reads DSGVTQTPKHLITATGQRVTLRCSPRSGDLSVYWYQQSLDQGLQFLIQYYNGEERAKGNILERFSAQQFPDLHSELNLSSLELGDSALYFCASSVGVTYRETQYFGPGTRLLVL.

The chain has TRBV2 and TRBJ2-5; 11 bases fit TRBD2. The ends lost 8 bases at V and 4 bases at J; junction bases unmatched: 15. Germline loops: CDR1 SNHLY, CDR2 FYNNEI. CDR3 length: 17 residues. CDR3 protein: CASCGGLAGGSLETQYF. Written as DNA, the CDR3 is TGTGCCAGCTGCGGGGGGTTAGCGGGGGGGTCTCTAGAGACCCAGTACTTC.

The rearrangement joins TRBV7-2 to TRBJ2-7, with D perhaps TRBD2 (6 bases). This CDR3 contains 17 residues. CDR1 is SGHTA, CDR2 FQGNSA, per germline. Trimming pared 1 base from V and 6 bases from J, leaving 22 bases between. The CDR3 bases are TGTGCCAGCAGCTTAGTCTTTGGGGGGTTTCCCCCTCCCGAGCAGTACTTC. Translated: CASSLVFGGFPPPEQYF.

A word on this clone: Other nucleotide sequences from this sample produce the same CDR3. This chain links TRBV6-1 with TRBJ2-7, with 7 nucleotides matching TRBD2. CDR3 length: 15 amino acids. V trimming: 4 bases; J trimming: 1 base; junction bases outside the gene matches: 7. CDR1 is MNHNS, CDR2 SASEGT, per germline. Here the CDR3 reads CASSGGTGGSYEQYF. In DNA, the CDR3 is TGTGCCAGCAGTGGCGGTACCGGGGGGTCCTACGAGCAGTACTTC.

This clone was observed a single time. This sequence joins TRBV30 and TRBJ2-7; tentatively, D is TRBD2 (7 bases). The germline V gene has CDR1 GTSNPN and CDR2 SVGIG (reference sequence). The CDR3 loop spans 13 amino acids. The germline V and J ends were trimmed by 3 bases and 2 bases, with 11 bases remaining between them. CDR3 nucleotides: TGTGCCTGGAGCAGGGGAGGGGCCTACGAGCAGTACTTC. Translating gives CAWSRGGAYEQYF. The whole variable domain, remainder taken from reference TRBV30 and TRBJ2-7, is SQTIHQWPATLVQPVGSPLSLECTVEGTSNPNLYWYRQAAGRGLQLLFYSVGIGQISSEVPQNLSASRPQDRQFILSSKKLLLSDSGFYLCAWSRGGAYEQYFGPGTRLTVT.

The chain is built from TRBV9 and TRBJ2-2, with a possible D match to TRBD2 (6 bases). Trimming took off 0 bases at V and 7 bases at J, with 13 bases between the two ends. CDR3 size: 15 residues. Germline V CDR1 and CDR2: SGDLS, YYNGEE. The CDR3 DNA reads as TGTGCCAGCAGCGTAGCGGGGGATAGGGGCGGGGAGCTGTTTTTT. Protein sequence: CASSVAGDRGGELFF. The full variable domain, its missing parts supplied by reference TRBV9 and TRBJ2-2, is DSGVTQTPKHLITATGQRVTLRCSPRSGDLSVYWYQQSLDQGLQFLIQYYNGEERAKGNILERFSAQQFPDLHSELNLSSLELGDSALYFCASSVAGDRGGELFFGEGSRLTVL.